These 3 T cell receptor beta chains were all obtained from the same sample, sequenced in a study of blood T cell repertoires in COVID-19. Some clones are missing from TCRdb's copy, which holds only in-frame ones; the method was immunoSEQ multiplex PCR. The profile shows about 160,000 clones, roughly 80% of them singletons. Material for sequencing was PBMCs or T cells enriched from blood (not recorded which). These receptor sequences come from a woman aged 60-75 years who had recovered from COVID-19.

The CDR3 protein is CASSRQPALAGETQYF. The CDR3 nucleotides are TGTGCCAGCAGCCGACAGCCTGCGCTAGCGGGGGAGACCCAGTACTTC. The V and J genes are TRBV2 and TRBJ2-5, with 9 bases fitting TRBD2. Germline CDR1 and CDR2: SNHLY and FYNNEI. V lost 6 bases, J lost 5 bases, and 13 bases stayed unmatched. The CDR3 loop spans 16 amino acids.

This chain links TRBV29-1 with TRBJ1-1; D unclear. The CDR3 sequence is 13 residues long. CDR1 is SQVTM, CDR2 ANQGSEA, per germline. Trimming left V 1 base short and J 3 bases short, with 9 bases between. CDR3 nucleotides: TGCAGCGTTGAAGGTTTTCGGGACACTGAAGCTTTCTTT. Protein: CSVEGFRDTEAFF.

The rearrangement joins TRBV2 to TRBJ2-1, with D perhaps matching TRBD2 (5 bases). This CDR3 contains 14 residues. With 6 bases removed from V and 3 bases from J, the gap between germline ends came to 12 bases. Germline V gene data show CDR1 as SNHLY and CDR2 as FYNNEI. In DNA, the CDR3 is TGTGCCAGCAGGTGGACGGAGGACTACAATGAGCAGTTCTTC. Protein: CASRWTEDYNEQFF. The complete variable domain, with remaining parts taken from reference TRBV2 and TRBJ2-1, reads EPEVTQTPSHQVTQMGQEVILRCVPISNHLYFYWYRQILGQKVEFLVSFYNNEISEKSEIFDDQFSVERPDGSNFTLKIRSTKLEDSAMYFCASRWTEDYNEQFFGPGTRLTVL.